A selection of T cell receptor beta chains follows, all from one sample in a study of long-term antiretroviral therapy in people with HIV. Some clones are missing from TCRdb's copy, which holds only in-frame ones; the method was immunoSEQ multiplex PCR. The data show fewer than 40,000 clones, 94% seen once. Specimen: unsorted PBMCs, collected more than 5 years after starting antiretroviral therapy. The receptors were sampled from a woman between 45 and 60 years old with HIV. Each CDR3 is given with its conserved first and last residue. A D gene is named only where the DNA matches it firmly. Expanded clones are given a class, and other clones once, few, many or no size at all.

CDR3 DNA: TGTGCCAGCAGTGAAATGTGGGGCTTGACAGGGAGAGGGGAAAAACTGTTTTTT; CDR3 protein: CASSEMWGLTGRGEKLFF; D gene: TRBD1; J gene: TRBJ1-4; clone size: -; V gene: TRBV6-1
CDR3 DNA: TGTGCCAGCCAGGGTTTTAGCTCCTACAATGAGCAGTTCTTC; CDR3 protein: CASQGFSSYNEQFF; D gene: -; J gene: TRBJ2-1; clone size: -; V gene: TRBV2
CDR3 DNA: TGTGCCAGCAGTCCCCCTGACGAGGGAAGGTCCGAGACCCAGTACTTC; CDR3 protein: CASSPPDEGRSETQYF; D gene: -; J gene: TRBJ2-5; clone size: -; V gene: TRBV6-6
CDR3 DNA: TGTGCCAGCAGCCAAGATGTCCAAGAGACCCAGTACTTC; CDR3 protein: CASSQDVQETQYF; D gene: -; J gene: TRBJ2-5; clone size: -; V gene: TRBV4-2
CDR3 DNA: TGTGCCAGCTCGGACGGCCAGACCTACGAGCAGTACTTC; CDR3 protein: CASSDGQTYEQYF; D gene: -; J gene: TRBJ2-7; clone size: once; V gene: TRBV18
CDR3 DNA: TGCGCCAGCAGCCCCGGGCCCCCACCGGGCCAAGAGACCCAGTACTTC; CDR3 protein: CASSPGPPPGQETQYF; D gene: -; J gene: TRBJ2-5; clone size: -; V gene: TRBV5-1
CDR3 DNA: TGTGCCAGTAGTATAAAACAACATTCTGGAAACACCATATATTTT; CDR3 protein: CASSIKQHSGNTIYF; D gene: -; J gene: TRBJ1-3; clone size: -; V gene: TRBV19
CDR3 DNA: TGTGCCAGCAGCCCCCAGGGGGGGGGTCAGCCCCAGCATTTT; CDR3 protein: CASSPQGGGQPQHF; D gene: TRBD1; J gene: TRBJ1-5; clone size: once; V gene: TRBV9
CDR3 DNA: TGTGCCATCAGTAAGGACAGGGTGGGTAGGGACACTGAAGCTTTCTTT; CDR3 protein: CAISKDRVGRDTEAFF; D gene: TRBD1; J gene: TRBJ1-1; clone size: -; V gene: TRBV10-3
CDR3 DNA: TGTGCCAGCAGCGGGGGGCTCTACGAGCAGTACTTC; CDR3 protein: CASSGGLYEQYF; D gene: -; J gene: TRBJ2-7; clone size: -; V gene: TRBV2
CDR3 DNA: TGTGCCAGCAGCTTGTCTTTGCCCTTGAACACCGGGGAGCTGTTTTTT; CDR3 protein: CASSLSLPLNTGELFF; D gene: -; J gene: TRBJ2-2; clone size: -; V gene: TRBV5-4
CDR3 DNA: TGTGCCAGCAGTTACTCAGGGGGAAGGTATGGCTACACCTTC; CDR3 protein: CASSYSGGRYGYTF; D gene: -; J gene: TRBJ1-2; clone size: few; V gene: TRBV6-5
CDR3 DNA: TGTGCCAACGGGGGGATTGGTCAGCCCCAGCATTTT; CDR3 protein: CANGGIGQPQHF; D gene: -; J gene: TRBJ1-5; clone size: -; V gene: TRBV6-1
CDR3 DNA: TGTGCCAGCAGCCCCTACACGGAGGGGGCCAACGTCCTGACTTTC; CDR3 protein: CASSPYTEGANVLTF; D gene: -; J gene: TRBJ2-6; clone size: -; V gene: TRBV7-9
CDR3 DNA: TGTGCCATCAGTGAACAGGGAGAGGATGGCTACACCTTC; CDR3 protein: CAISEQGEDGYTF; D gene: -; J gene: TRBJ1-2; clone size: few; V gene: TRBV10-3
CDR3 DNA: TGTGCCAGCTCACTCACCCTTTACGACCGGTCCACTGAAGCTTTCTTT; CDR3 protein: CASSLTLYDRSTEAFF; D gene: -; J gene: TRBJ1-1; clone size: -; V gene: TRBV18
CDR3 DNA: TGTGCCAGCAGCTTAACCGGCAGCGGTAATGAAAAACTGTTTTTT; CDR3 protein: CASSLTGSGNEKLFF; D gene: -; J gene: TRBJ1-4; clone size: -; V gene: TRBV7-9
CDR3 DNA: TGTGCCAGCTCTCTCTCTGGGGCCAACGTCCTGACTTTC; CDR3 protein: CASSLSGANVLTF; D gene: -; J gene: TRBJ2-6; clone size: -; V gene: TRBV27
CDR3 DNA: TGTGCCAGCAGTTTAGGCCCCGACTACGAGCAGTACTTC; CDR3 protein: CASSLGPDYEQYF; D gene: -; J gene: TRBJ2-7; clone size: -; V gene: TRBV27
CDR3 DNA: TGTGCCAGTAGTATAAGAGCGGGTAATCAGCCCCAGCATTTT; CDR3 protein: CASSIRAGNQPQHF; D gene: -; J gene: TRBJ1-5; clone size: once; V gene: TRBV19
CDR3 DNA: TGTGCCAGCAGCTCTCGGGTGGGGAGCGTAAAACTGTTTTTT; CDR3 protein: CASSSRVGSVKLFF; D gene: -; J gene: TRBJ1-4; clone size: -; V gene: TRBV11-2
CDR3 DNA: TGTGCCAGCAGCTCCGGGACAGGGAGGTTTCAGCCCCAGCATTTT; CDR3 protein: CASSSGTGRFQPQHF; D gene: TRBD1; J gene: TRBJ1-5; clone size: -; V gene: TRBV5-5
CDR3 DNA: TGCAGTGCTAGACGCCAAGGTGAGCAGTTCTTC; CDR3 protein: CSARRQGEQFF; D gene: -; J gene: TRBJ2-1; clone size: -; V gene: TRBV20-1
CDR3 DNA: TGTGCCAGCAGCTCACTGACTAGCGGGGGACGGGACATTCAGTACTTC; CDR3 protein: CASSSLTSGGRDIQYF; D gene: TRBD2; J gene: TRBJ2-4; clone size: -; V gene: TRBV7-3